This entry concerns a single T cell receptor (beta chain). A second roughly 6 to 11 cycle PCR used barcoded and J-beta primers. Using its own MiXCR run on the 5' RACE reads, TCRdb lists one record per CDR3 protein. The data hold around 1,900,000 distinct CDR3 sequences, with roughly two fifths observed a single time. This CDR3 spans 13 amino acids. The junction had 3 bases not matched to a gene; V was cut back by 0 bases and J by 8 bases. Germline-derived CDR1 and CDR2 are SGHRS and YFSETQ. This sample was included in a study of blood T cells in healthy people across ages. The rearrangement links TRBV5-1 to TRBJ1-1, with 8 bases matching TRBD1. Source material: blood. The clonotype comes from a human donor in good health. This CDR3 is CASSLVRDREAFF. The CDR3 DNA follows: TGCGCCAGCAGCTTGGTTCGGGACAGGGAAGCTTTCTTT.